The entry below describes one T cell receptor beta chain. The target antigen is unknown. The data stem from a study of persistence of HIV-infected CD4 T cells. Broader study findings: Bulk TCR data could not be restricted to HIV-1-infected CMV-responding cells. TCR oligoclonality correlated with proviral oligoclonality in the same sorted populations.

V lost 0 bases, J lost 2 bases, and 8 bases lay in between. The CDR3 loop spans 15 amino acids. The immunoSEQ assay was version 4, run in survey mode. Each sample used up to roughly 1 ug genomic DNA diluted to about 10 ng/uL. Assay used: immunoSEQ multiplex PCR; TCRdb lists only in-frame clones, some missing. The sample lists 10,000 to 15,000 clones, about 65% seen once, with about a sixth in the top ten. Cells were stimulated with CMV-infected fibroblast lysates at roughly 10 ug/mL. Sorting of responding CD4+ T cells relied on upregulated CD40 ligand together with CD69. The sample consisted of CD4+ T cells sorted from PBMCs after approximately 19-hour stimulation, taken from a patient who received antiretroviral therapy. The gene calls are TRBV23-1 and TRBJ1-5; a possible D gene is TRBD1 (6 bases). TRBV23-1 is sorted into the ORF group, with uncertain function. The source of this sequence is an adult man with HIV who was CMV-seropositive. The CDR3, as DNA: TGCGCCAGCAGTCAATCGTCAGGGGGCAATCAGCCCCAGCATTTT. Its protein is CASSQSSGGNQPQHF.